The present T cell receptor beta chain was sequenced within a study of neurological immune-mediated disorders. The study's findings and limits: Levels of TCR clonal expansion peaked in HTLV-1-associated myelopathy and reached their lowest in multiple sclerosis, under those of healthy controls. The repertoires of 18 of 34 multiple sclerosis patients were placed by phylogenetic grouping in a single related-CDR3 cluster, which may be a signature.

Synthesis of cDNA used 5'RACE (with 10-nucleotide random UMIs). MiXCR, applied by TCRdb to the 5' RACE reads, yields one record per CDR3 protein. The sample yields 85,000 to 90,000 distinct CDR3 sequences, under 4.5% seen once. The CDR3 runs to 16 residues. Germline-derived CDR1 and CDR2 are SGHVS and FNYEAQ. The V end lost 5 bases, the J end lost 5 bases, and 18 bases lay between the germline ends. At least ten counts were recorded for this clonotype. What it binds is not known. What was sequenced was PBMCs. The sequence was collected from a woman aged 50 to 65 with multiple sclerosis. The chain combines TRBV7-6 with TRBJ2-2, with D perhaps matching TRBD1 (6 bases). The CDR3, as DNA: TGTGCCAGCAGCCTCCAGGACAGCCTTAGAACCGGGGAGCTGTTTTTT. Amino acids: CASSLQDSLRTGELFF.